Listed below are T cell receptor beta chains from one sample, sequenced in a study of CDR3 diversity in severe acne. Via MiXCR, TCRdb re-called the PCR reads, giving one row per CDR3 protein. This table has roughly 100,000 distinct CDR3 sequences, roughly 51% appearing once. Sequencing used blood. Source of these receptors: a male donor with acne. CDR3s include the opening cysteine and the closing phenylalanine or tryptophan. D genes are given only for firm matches. Clone size is not always given. Where it is, it says once, few, many or a class for expanded clones.

abundance: .; j_gene: TRBJ2-3; len: 16; v_gene: TRBV10-1; d_gene: TRBD2; CDR3aa: CASSEGPSGSTDTQYF; CDR3nt: TGCGCCAGCAGTGAGGGGCCTAGCGGGAGCACAGATACGCAGTATTTT
abundance: .; j_gene: TRBJ2-7; len: 15; v_gene: TRBV7-2; d_gene: TRBD1; CDR3aa: CASSLGADRAYEQYF; CDR3nt: TGTGCCAGCAGCCTAGGGGCGGACAGGGCTTACGAGCAGTACTTC
abundance: .; j_gene: TRBJ2-4; len: 15; v_gene: TRBV11-2; d_gene: TRBD2; CDR3aa: CASSLGGGRGNIQYF; CDR3nt: TGTGCCAGCAGCTTAGGGGGGGGGAGGGGAAACATTCAGTACTTC
abundance: .; j_gene: TRBJ2-5; len: 14; v_gene: TRBV28; d_gene: .; CDR3aa: CASSAGSLGETQYF; CDR3nt: TGTGCCAGCAGCGCCGGGAGCTTGGGGGAGACCCAGTACTTC
abundance: .; j_gene: TRBJ2-2; len: 15; v_gene: TRBV3-1; d_gene: .; CDR3aa: CASSQNRVNTGELFF; CDR3nt: TGTGCCAGCAGCCAAAACAGGGTTAACACCGGGGAGCTGTTTTTT
abundance: .; j_gene: TRBJ1-2; len: 15; v_gene: TRBV20-1; d_gene: .; CDR3aa: CSARNLQRAAYGYTF; CDR3nt: TGCAGTGCCAGAAATCTCCAGAGGGCGGCCTATGGCTACACCTTC
abundance: many; j_gene: TRBJ2-5; len: 12; v_gene: TRBV7-9; d_gene: .; CDR3aa: CASSDQLGTQYF; CDR3nt: TGTGCCAGCAGCGACCAGCTCGGGACCCAGTACTTC
abundance: .; j_gene: TRBJ2-3; len: 14; v_gene: TRBV29-1; d_gene: TRBD2; CDR3aa: CSAEGLDFTDTQYF; CDR3nt: TGCAGCGCCGAGGGACTAGACTTCACAGATACGCAGTATTTT
abundance: .; j_gene: TRBJ2-1; len: 17; v_gene: TRBV7-9; d_gene: TRBD2; CDR3aa: CASSSREASGTYNEQFF; CDR3nt: TGTGCCAGCAGCTCTAGAGAAGCTAGCGGAACCTACAATGAGCAGTTCTTC
abundance: .; j_gene: TRBJ2-3; len: 14; v_gene: TRBV10-3; d_gene: .; CDR3aa: CATAFRRLPDTQYF; CDR3nt: TGTGCCACCGCGTTTCGGCGTCTCCCAGATACGCAGTATTTT
abundance: once; j_gene: TRBJ2-7; len: 12; v_gene: TRBV5-4; d_gene: .; CDR3aa: CASSLEGYEQYF; CDR3nt: TGCGCCAGCAGCTTGGAGGGCTACGAGCAGTACTTC
abundance: .; j_gene: TRBJ2-5; len: 15; v_gene: TRBV10-3; d_gene: TRBD2; CDR3aa: CASSQTGGGLETQYF; CDR3nt: TGTGCCAGCAGTCAGACGGGAGGGGGTTTGGAGACCCAGTACTTC
abundance: many; j_gene: TRBJ1-2; len: 14; v_gene: TRBV30; d_gene: .; CDR3aa: CAWTPGYSNYGYTF; CDR3nt: TGTGCCTGGACCCCAGGGTATTCTAACTATGGCTACACCTTC
abundance: few; j_gene: TRBJ1-2; len: 15; v_gene: TRBV6-5; d_gene: .; CDR3aa: CASSYLRPLNYGYTF; CDR3nt: TGTGCCAGCAGTTACTTGAGACCCCTCAACTATGGCTACACCTTC
abundance: .; j_gene: TRBJ1-3; len: 13; v_gene: TRBV29-1; d_gene: .; CDR3aa: CRVGQPIGNTIYF; CDR3nt: TGCAGAGTCGGACAGCCGATTGGAAACACCATATATTTT
abundance: few; j_gene: TRBJ2-5; len: 22; v_gene: TRBV7-3; d_gene: .; CDR3aa: CASSLSPPSTVGWIRGQETQYF; CDR3nt: TGTGCCAGCAGCTTAAGTCCGCCGAGTACGGTGGGGTGGATCCGGGGACAAGAGACCCAGTACTTC
abundance: .; j_gene: TRBJ2-1; len: 15; v_gene: TRBV10-3; d_gene: TRBD2; CDR3aa: CAITPGLAGVDEQFF; CDR3nt: TGTGCCATCACCCCCGGACTAGCGGGTGTGGATGAGCAGTTCTTC
abundance: .; j_gene: TRBJ2-5; len: 14; v_gene: TRBV20-1; d_gene: TRBD1; CDR3aa: CSATTGTAKVWGYF; CDR3nt: TGCAGTGCGACAACCGGGACAGCGAAAGTTTGGGGGTACTTC
abundance: few; j_gene: TRBJ2-5; len: 13; v_gene: TRBV20-1; d_gene: TRBD2; CDR3aa: CSARGGSFETQYF; CDR3nt: TGCAGTGCTAGAGGCGGGAGTTTCGAGACCCAGTACTTC
abundance: many; j_gene: TRBJ1-1; len: 13; v_gene: TRBV20-1; d_gene: TRBD1; CDR3aa: CSARPTGDTEAFF; CDR3nt: TGCAGTGCCCGTCCGACAGGGGATACTGAAGCTTTCTTT
abundance: .; j_gene: TRBJ1-2; len: 12; v_gene: TRBV9; d_gene: .; CDR3aa: CVSSVAGYGYTF; CDR3nt: TGTGTCAGCAGCGTAGCTGGGTATGGCTACACCTTC
abundance: many; j_gene: TRBJ1-3; len: 16; v_gene: TRBV7-9; d_gene: .; CDR3aa: CASSPIGLSLGNTIYF; CDR3nt: TGTGCCAGCAGCCCAATAGGGCTCAGTCTCGGAAACACCATATATTTT
abundance: .; j_gene: TRBJ1-6; len: 11; v_gene: TRBV2; d_gene: .; CDR3aa: CASSDRRTLHF; CDR3nt: TGTGCCAGCAGTGACAGACGGACCCTCCACTTT
abundance: .; j_gene: TRBJ1-1; len: 13; v_gene: TRBV6-5; d_gene: .; CDR3aa: CASLGQPNTEAFF; CDR3nt: TGTGCCAGCCTTGGACAGCCGAACACTGAAGCTTTCTTT
abundance: few; j_gene: TRBJ1-4; len: 11; v_gene: TRBV6-5; d_gene: .; CDR3aa: CASSEGEKLFF; CDR3nt: TGTGCCAGCAGTGAAGGTGAAAAACTGTTTTTT
abundance: .; j_gene: TRBJ2-1; len: 15; v_gene: TRBV4-2; d_gene: TRBD2; CDR3aa: CASSFELAIHNEQFF; CDR3nt: TGTGCCAGCAGCTTTGAACTAGCGATCCACAATGAGCAGTTCTTC
abundance: .; j_gene: TRBJ2-2; len: 17; v_gene: TRBV4-2; d_gene: TRBD2; CDR3aa: CASSQGPSGRSTGELFF; CDR3nt: TGTGCCAGCAGCCAAGGGCCTAGCGGGAGGAGCACCGGGGAGCTGTTTTTT
abundance: few; j_gene: TRBJ2-5; len: 14; v_gene: TRBV27; d_gene: TRBD2; CDR3aa: CASSLYTGGPTQYF; CDR3nt: TGTGCCAGCAGTTTATATACGGGAGGGCCGACCCAGTACTTC
abundance: once; j_gene: TRBJ1-5; len: 13; v_gene: TRBV5-4; d_gene: .; CDR3aa: CASSLWGAAYEHF; CDR3nt: TGTGCCAGCAGCTTGTGGGGGGCAGCCTACGAGCATTTT
abundance: .; j_gene: TRBJ2-3; len: 14; v_gene: TRBV25-1; d_gene: TRBD2; CDR3aa: CASGGGGRTDTQYF; CDR3nt: TGTGCCAGCGGGGGGGGGGGACGCACAGATACGCAGTATTTT
abundance: .; j_gene: TRBJ2-3; len: 16; v_gene: TRBV2; d_gene: TRBD2; CDR3aa: CASSELAGGPSDTQYF; CDR3nt: TGTGCCAGCAGTGAGCTGGCGGGAGGGCCCTCAGATACGCAGTATTTT
abundance: many; j_gene: TRBJ1-5; len: 14; v_gene: TRBV6-5; d_gene: .; CDR3aa: CASSYSQGNQPQHF; CDR3nt: TGTGCCAGCAGTTACTCGCAGGGCAATCAGCCCCAGCATTTT
abundance: .; j_gene: TRBJ2-5; len: 14; v_gene: TRBV7-9; d_gene: TRBD1; CDR3aa: CASSPDRDQETQYF; CDR3nt: TGTGCCAGCAGCCCAGACAGGGACCAAGAGACCCAGTACTTC
abundance: many; j_gene: TRBJ2-1; len: 16; v_gene: TRBV9; d_gene: TRBD1; CDR3aa: CASSVEGQGAPNEQFF; CDR3nt: TGTGCCAGCAGCGTAGAGGGGCAGGGGGCCCCCAATGAGCAGTTCTTC
abundance: many; j_gene: TRBJ2-2; len: 14; v_gene: TRBV6-5; d_gene: .; CDR3aa: CASSSGIGAGELFF; CDR3nt: TGTGCCAGCAGTTCCGGAATCGGTGCCGGGGAGCTGTTTTTT
abundance: .; j_gene: TRBJ1-5; len: 16; v_gene: TRBV25-1; d_gene: TRBD1; CDR3aa: CASGTGGGYSNQPQHF; CDR3nt: TGTGCCAGCGGGACAGGTGGAGGGTATAGCAATCAGCCCCAGCATTTT
abundance: once; j_gene: TRBJ1-2; len: 16; v_gene: TRBV11-2; d_gene: TRBD1; CDR3aa: CASSQSGTGVAYGYTF; CDR3nt: TGTGCCAGCAGCCAATCCGGGACAGGAGTTGCCTATGGCTACACCTTC
abundance: .; j_gene: TRBJ2-7; len: 13; v_gene: TRBV7-9; d_gene: .; CDR3aa: CASSLAVPDEQYF; CDR3nt: TGTGCCAGCAGCTTAGCCGTCCCCGACGAGCAGTACTTC
abundance: .; j_gene: TRBJ2-7; len: 13; v_gene: TRBV29-1; d_gene: TRBD1; CDR3aa: CSVEERGRSEQYF; CDR3nt: TGCAGCGTTGAAGAGAGGGGGCGAAGCGAGCAGTACTTC
abundance: .; j_gene: TRBJ1-2; len: 14; v_gene: TRBV20-1; d_gene: TRBD1; CDR3aa: CSVQLQGGHYGYTF; CDR3nt: TGCAGTGTTCAACTCCAGGGGGGGCACTATGGTTACACCTTC
abundance: medium-sized; j_gene: TRBJ2-1; len: 15; v_gene: TRBV7-9; d_gene: .; CDR3aa: CASSARTGSYNEQFF; CDR3nt: TGTGCCAGCAGCGCTCGGACGGGCTCCTACAATGAGCAGTTCTTC
abundance: few; j_gene: TRBJ1-5; len: 11; v_gene: TRBV27; d_gene: .; CDR3aa: CASSLEGAPHF; CDR3nt: TGTGCCAGCAGCCTTGAAGGGGCCCCGCATTTT
abundance: many; j_gene: TRBJ2-1; len: 15; v_gene: TRBV6-5; d_gene: TRBD1; CDR3aa: CASSPGTGVWYEQFF; CDR3nt: TGTGCCAGCAGCCCCGGGACAGGGGTTTGGTATGAGCAGTTCTTC
abundance: .; j_gene: TRBJ2-7; len: 14; v_gene: TRBV3-1; d_gene: .; CDR3aa: CASSQGMGGDEQYF; CDR3nt: TGTGCCAGCAGCCAAGGGATGGGAGGTGACGAGCAGTACTTC
abundance: .; j_gene: TRBJ1-1; len: 14; v_gene: TRBV5-6; d_gene: TRBD1; CDR3aa: CASSSGQPGTEAFF; CDR3nt: TGTGCCAGCAGCTCGGGACAGCCCGGCACTGAAGCTTTCTTT
abundance: .; j_gene: TRBJ2-7; len: 12; v_gene: TRBV24-1; d_gene: .; CDR3aa: CATSDYGYEQYF; CDR3nt: TGTGCCACCAGTGATTACGGCTACGAGCAGTACTTC
abundance: .; j_gene: TRBJ2-2; len: 16; v_gene: TRBV7-2; d_gene: TRBD1; CDR3aa: CASSHQTGRPTLELFF; CDR3nt: TGTGCCAGCAGCCATCAGACAGGGCGACCAACCTTGGAGCTGTTTTTT
abundance: many; j_gene: TRBJ1-6; len: 16; v_gene: TRBV24-1; d_gene: .; CDR3aa: CATSDCDMITNSPLHF; CDR3nt: TGTGCCACCAGTGACTGTGACATGATAACAAATTCACCCCTCCACTTT
abundance: .; j_gene: TRBJ1-1; len: 15; v_gene: TRBV2; d_gene: .; CDR3aa: CASISGGTENTEAFF; CDR3nt: TGTGCCAGCATCTCAGGAGGGACTGAGAACACTGAAGCTTTCTTT
abundance: medium-sized; j_gene: TRBJ2-7; len: 14; v_gene: TRBV6-1; d_gene: .; CDR3aa: CASSEGTAFNEQYF; CDR3nt: TGTGCCAGCAGTGAAGGGACAGCCTTCAACGAGCAGTACTTC
abundance: many; j_gene: TRBJ1-2; len: 12; v_gene: TRBV2; d_gene: .; CDR3aa: CASREQVGGYTF; CDR3nt: TGTGCCAGCAGGGAACAGGTTGGCGGCTACACCTTC